This T cell receptor beta chain was recovered during a study of OX40 agonist ivuxolimab in advanced cancers. Findings of the study overall: Circulating CD4+ and CD8+ T cells showed clonal expansion by week 6 at 0.1 to 3.0 mg/kg.

This clone was detected once. What it binds is unknown. Between the trimmed V and J ends, which lost 3 bases and 6 bases, there was a span of 6 bases. The CDR3 covers 12 residues. The germline gives CDR1 MDHEN, CDR2 SYDVKM. The method was immunoSEQ multiplex PCR; TCRdb's version includes in-frame clones alone and lacks a portion of them. The sample shows around 6,500 clones, roughly 83% of them seen only once. V is TRBV28 and J is TRBJ1-5; D is unresolved. The clonotype originates from an adult with an advanced solid tumor such as melanoma, head and neck, liver or kidney cancer. The sample here was CD4+ or CD8+ T cells sorted from blood, taken in a trial of the OX40 agonist ivuxolimab. This chain's CDR3 is CASSFLGQPQHF. The CDR3, as DNA: TGTGCCAGCAGTTTTCTCGGTCAGCCCCAGCATTTT.